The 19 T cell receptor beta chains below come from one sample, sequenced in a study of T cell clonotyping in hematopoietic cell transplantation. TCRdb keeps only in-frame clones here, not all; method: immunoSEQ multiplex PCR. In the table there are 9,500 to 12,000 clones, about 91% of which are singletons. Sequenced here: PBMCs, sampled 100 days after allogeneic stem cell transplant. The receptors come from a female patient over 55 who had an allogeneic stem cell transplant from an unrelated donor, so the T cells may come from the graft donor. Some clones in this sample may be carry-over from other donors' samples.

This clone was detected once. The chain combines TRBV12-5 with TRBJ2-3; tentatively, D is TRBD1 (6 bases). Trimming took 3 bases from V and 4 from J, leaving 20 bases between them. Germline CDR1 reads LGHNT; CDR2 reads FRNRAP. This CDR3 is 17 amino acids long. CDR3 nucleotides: TGTGCTAGTGGTTTAGCCGCCGGGACACCACCCCCAGATACGCAGTATTTT. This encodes CASGLAAGTPPPDTQYF.

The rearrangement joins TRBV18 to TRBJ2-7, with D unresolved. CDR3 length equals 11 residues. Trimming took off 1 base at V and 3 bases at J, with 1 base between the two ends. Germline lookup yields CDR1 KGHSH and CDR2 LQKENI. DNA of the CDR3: TGTGCCAGCTCACCACTCTACGAGCAGTACTTC. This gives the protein CASSPLYEQYF.

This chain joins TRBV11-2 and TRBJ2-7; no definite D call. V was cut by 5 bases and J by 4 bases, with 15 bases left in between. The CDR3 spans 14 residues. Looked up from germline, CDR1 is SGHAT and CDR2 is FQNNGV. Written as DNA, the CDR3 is TGTGCCAGCAGCCCCACGGGCTTTAAGTACGAGCAGTACTTC. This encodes CASSPTGFKYEQYF.

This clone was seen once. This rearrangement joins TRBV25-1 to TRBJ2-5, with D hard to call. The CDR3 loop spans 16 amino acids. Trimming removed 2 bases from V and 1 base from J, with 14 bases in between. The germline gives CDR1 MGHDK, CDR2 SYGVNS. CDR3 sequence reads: CASSEESASLQETQYF. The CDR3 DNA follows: TGTGCCAGCAGTGAAGAGTCAGCCAGCCTCCAAGAGACCCAGTACTTC.

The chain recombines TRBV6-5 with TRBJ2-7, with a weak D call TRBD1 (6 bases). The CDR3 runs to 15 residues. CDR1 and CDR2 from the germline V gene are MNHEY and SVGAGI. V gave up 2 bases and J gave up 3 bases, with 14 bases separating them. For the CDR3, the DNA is TGTGCCAGCAGTTACCAGGGGAGTAGGAGCTACGAGCAGTACTTC. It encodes CASSYQGSRSYEQYF.

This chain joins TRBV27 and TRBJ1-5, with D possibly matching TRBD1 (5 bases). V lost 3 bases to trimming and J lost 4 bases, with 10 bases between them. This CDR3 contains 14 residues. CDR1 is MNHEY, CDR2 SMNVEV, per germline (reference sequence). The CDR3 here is CASSFQGRNQPQHF. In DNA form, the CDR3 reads TGTGCCAGCAGTTTCCAGGGTAGGAATCAGCCCCAGCATTTT.

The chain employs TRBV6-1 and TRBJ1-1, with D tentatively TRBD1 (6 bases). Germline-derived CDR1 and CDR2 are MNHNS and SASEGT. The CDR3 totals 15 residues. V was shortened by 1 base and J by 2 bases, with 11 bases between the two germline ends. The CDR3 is CASSEGPGANTEAFF. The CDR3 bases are TGTGCCAGCAGTGAAGGTCCGGGGGCAAACACTGAAGCTTTCTTT.

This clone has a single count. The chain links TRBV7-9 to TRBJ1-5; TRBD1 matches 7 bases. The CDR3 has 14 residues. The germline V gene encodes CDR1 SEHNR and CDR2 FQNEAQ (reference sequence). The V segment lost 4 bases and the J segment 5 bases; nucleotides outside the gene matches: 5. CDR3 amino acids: CASSSDRADQPQHF. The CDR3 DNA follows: TGTGCCAGCAGCTCAGACAGGGCGGATCAGCCCCAGCATTTT.

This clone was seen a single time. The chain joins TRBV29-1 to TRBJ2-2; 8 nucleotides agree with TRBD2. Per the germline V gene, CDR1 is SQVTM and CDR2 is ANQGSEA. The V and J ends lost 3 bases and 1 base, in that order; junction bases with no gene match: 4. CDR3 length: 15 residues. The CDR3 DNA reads TGCAGCGTTGAGGAGACTAGCGTGAACACCGGGGAGCTGTTTTTT. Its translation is CSVEETSVNTGELFF.

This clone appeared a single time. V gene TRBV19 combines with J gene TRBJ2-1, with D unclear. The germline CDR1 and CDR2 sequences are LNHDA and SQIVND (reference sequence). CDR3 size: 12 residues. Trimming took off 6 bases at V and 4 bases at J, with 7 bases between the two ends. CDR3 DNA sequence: TGTGCCAGTAGAGAAGGTTACAATGAGCAGTTCTTC. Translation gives CASREGYNEQFF.

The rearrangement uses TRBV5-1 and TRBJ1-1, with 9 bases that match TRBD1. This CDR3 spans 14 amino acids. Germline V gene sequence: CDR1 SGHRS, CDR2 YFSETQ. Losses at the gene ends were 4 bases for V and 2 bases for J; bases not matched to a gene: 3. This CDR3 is CASSRDRANTEAFF. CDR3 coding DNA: TGCGCCAGCAGCCGGGACAGGGCCAACACTGAAGCTTTCTTT.

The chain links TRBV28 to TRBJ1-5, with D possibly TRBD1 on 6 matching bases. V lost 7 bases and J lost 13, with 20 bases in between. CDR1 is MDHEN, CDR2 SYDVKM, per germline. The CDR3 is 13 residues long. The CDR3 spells CASNPRSQGTQHF. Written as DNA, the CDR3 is TGTGCCAGCAATCCCAGGTCTCAGGGGACTCAGCATTTT. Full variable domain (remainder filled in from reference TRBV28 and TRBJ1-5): DVKVTQSSRYLVKRTGEKVFLECVQDMDHENMFWYRQDPGLGLRLIYFSYDVKMKEKGDIPEGYSVSREKKERFSLILESASTNQTSMYLCASNPRSQGTQHFGDGTRLSIL.

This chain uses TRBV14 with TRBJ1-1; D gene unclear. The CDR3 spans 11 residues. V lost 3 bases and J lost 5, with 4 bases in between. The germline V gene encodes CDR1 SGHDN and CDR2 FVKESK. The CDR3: CASSQSTEAFF. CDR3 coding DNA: TGTGCCAGCAGCCAGTCAACTGAAGCTTTCTTT. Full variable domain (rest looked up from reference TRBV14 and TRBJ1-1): EAGVTQFPSHSVIEKGQTVTLRCDPISGHDNLYWYRRVMGKEIKFLLHFVKESKQDESGMPNNRFLAERTGGTYSTLKVQPAELEDSGVYFCASSQSTEAFFGQGTRLTVV.

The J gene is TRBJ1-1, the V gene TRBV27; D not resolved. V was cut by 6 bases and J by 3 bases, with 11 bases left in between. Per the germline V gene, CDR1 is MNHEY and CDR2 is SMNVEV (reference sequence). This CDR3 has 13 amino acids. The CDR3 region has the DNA TGTGCCAGCAGCTCGGCGGCAGACACTGAAGCTTTCTTT. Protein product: CASSSAADTEAFF.

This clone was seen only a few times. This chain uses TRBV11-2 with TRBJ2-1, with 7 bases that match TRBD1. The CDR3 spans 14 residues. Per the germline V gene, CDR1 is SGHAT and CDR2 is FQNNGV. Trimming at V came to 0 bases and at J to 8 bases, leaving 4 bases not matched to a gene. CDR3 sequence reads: CASSLEDRRDEQFF. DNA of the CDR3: TGTGCCAGCAGCTTAGAGGACAGGCGGGATGAGCAGTTCTTC.

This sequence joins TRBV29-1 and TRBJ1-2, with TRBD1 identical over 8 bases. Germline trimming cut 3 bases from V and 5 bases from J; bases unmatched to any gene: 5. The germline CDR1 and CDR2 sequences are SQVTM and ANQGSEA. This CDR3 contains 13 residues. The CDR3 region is CSVDNRGEYGYTF. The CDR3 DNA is TGCAGCGTTGATAACAGGGGGGAGTATGGCTACACCTTC.

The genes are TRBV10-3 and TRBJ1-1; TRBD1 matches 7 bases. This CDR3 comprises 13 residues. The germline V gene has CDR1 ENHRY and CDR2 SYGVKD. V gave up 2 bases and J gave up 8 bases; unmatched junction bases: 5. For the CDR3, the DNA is TGTGCCATCAGTGAGCCTAGGGACAGAGAAGCTTTCTTT. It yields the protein CAISEPRDREAFF.

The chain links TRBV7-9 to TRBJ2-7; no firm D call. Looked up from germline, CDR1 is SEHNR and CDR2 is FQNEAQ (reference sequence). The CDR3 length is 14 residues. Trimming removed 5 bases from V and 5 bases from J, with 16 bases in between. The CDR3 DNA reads TGTGCCAGCAGCCCTACTGGGAAAACCAACGAGCAGTACTTC. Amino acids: CASSPTGKTNEQYF.

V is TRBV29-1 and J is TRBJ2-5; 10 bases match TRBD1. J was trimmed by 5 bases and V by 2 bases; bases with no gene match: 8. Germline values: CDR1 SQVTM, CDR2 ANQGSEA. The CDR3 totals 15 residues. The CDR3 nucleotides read TGCAGCGTTGAATGGGACAGGGGTCCATGGGAGACCCAGTACTTC. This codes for CSVEWDRGPWETQYF.